The T cell receptor beta chain under discussion was sequenced for a study of T cells in Graves' hyperthyroidism and ophthalmopathy. The germline CDR1 and CDR2 sequences are MNHNS and SASEGT. The CDR3 consists of 17 residues. Trimming cost V 4 bases and J 0 bases, with 16 bases left between them. A NOSPECS grade of at least 4, a Clinical Activity Score of at least 3 and duration under 3 months were recorded in ophthalmopathy patients. Amplified TCR beta CDR3 regions came from RNA transcripts. A set of HTBI primers served as the primers for a first-round RT-PCR of the TCR CDR3. TCRdb passed the multiplex PCR reads through MiXCR, listing each CDR3 protein once. The sample holds about 250,000 distinct CDR3 sequences, roughly 22% seen once.

The chain is built from TRBV6-1 and TRBJ1-3; weak D call: TRBD1 (6 bases). The sequence came from a woman aged 40 to 50 with Graves' ophthalmopathy. Sequenced sample: blood. This CDR3 is CASSGSGTLFSGNTIYF. The CDR3, as DNA: TGTGCCAGCAGTGGATCCGGGACACTATTCTCTGGAAACACCATATATTTT.